The sequence of this T cell receptor beta chain was determined in a study of preoperative IRX-2 immunotherapy in early breast cancer. As to treatment: preoperative locoregional IRX-2 cytokine immunotherapy. The CDR3 is 12 residues long. Trimming stripped 3 bases from V and 5 bases from J, with 8 bases between. Germline V CDR1 and CDR2: KGHSH, LQKENI. Repertoires were generated with immunoSEQ multiplex PCR, while TCRdb's copy carries only in-frame clones and drops some. The data contain 24,000 or so clones, 85% to 90% of them singletons. Sequencing used tumor tissue, obtained after IRX-2 immunotherapy. This sequence originates from a human donor with breast cancer. The V gene is TRBV18, the J gene TRBJ2-7; D is uncertain. The CDR3 region has the DNA TGTGCCAGCTCACCTCCCACCCACGAGCAGTACTTC. Its translation is CASSPPTHEQYF.